This T cell receptor beta chain stems from a study of blood T cell repertoires in COVID-19. The CDR3 runs to 15 residues. From germline, CDR1 is MNHEY and CDR2 SVGAGI. Germline trimming cut 0 bases from V and 3 bases from J; bases unmatched to any gene: 4. This clone was observed once. Profiling relied on immunoSEQ multiplex PCR, and the TCRdb table lists in-frame clones only, not all of them. Among 200,000 to 300,000 clones, 70% to 90% were seen once, and the ten largest hold 5% to 6.5%. The rearrangement uses TRBV6-5 and TRBJ2-5, with 7 bases identical to TRBD2. This receptor was taken from a woman in her 30s with COVID-19, enrolled during active disease. The sample was peripheral blood. CDR3 coding DNA: TGTGCCAGCAGTTACTCTGCGGGGGAGGAAGAGACCCAGTACTTC. The encoded protein is CASSYSAGEEETQYF.